This T cell receptor (beta chain) was sequenced during a study of blood T cells in healthy people across ages (dated by TCRdb to the mid-2010s). Looking at the study overall: In model experiments, roughly one uniquely barcoded TCR beta cDNA molecule per two T cells was captured by template switching. Age-related changes in TCR beta repertoire diversity were measured in the study by deep sequencing normalized with unique cDNA molecular identifiers. Donors were grouped into four age groups: young (average approximately 15 years), middle-aged (over 35), aged (about 60) and long-lived (roughly 80). Donors of different ages were randomly distributed across sequencing lanes to avoid experimental bias. For two donors (one aged 18 to 30 and one aged 80 or older), the study analyzed two additional independent replicas of 1 million unique cDNA reads from the same blood draw. General findings and caveats noted by the study authors: The percentage of naive T cells measured by flow cytometry correlated strongly with observed TCR beta diversity. Compared with the aged group, the long-lived group had more naive CD4+ T cells, fewer expanded clones and increased TCR diversity, suggesting age selection. Estimates of total diversity based on one million sequenced T cells were regarded as lower bounds and as underestimates. Donor CMV infection status was unknown, potentially confounding age-related changes in expanded clonotypes. Observed TCR beta diversity per million T cells fell roughly linearly with age, and a significant reduction was already apparent by age around 44. Bulk unsorted PBMC profiling prevented conclusive comparison of naive and antigen-experienced compartments.

Comment on this clonotype: Its recognized antigen is unknown. There are no base qualities to consult, and no much larger clone falls within one base.

The library was obtained by 5' RACE. TCRdb names Illumina HiSeq 2500 as the instrument used. A second PCR of roughly 6 to 11 cycles was run with a J-beta primer mix and a sample-barcoded 5' primer. A unique molecular identifier was introduced onto each TCR beta cDNA molecule by a template-switch 5' adaptor carrying 12 random nucleotides. At least 2.5 million CDR3-containing paired-end reads were obtained from each sample. All of the RNA was converted into first-strand cDNA using the Mint cDNA synthesis kit, with a TRBC-specific oligonucleotide serving as the primer. After uracil-DNA glycosylase treatment, a first 18-cycle PCR used universal primers M1SS and BC2_uni_R on all cDNA. Turning to the authors' computational methods: For normalization, 1 million high-quality reads, each with a distinct molecular identifier, were randomly selected from each sample. Reads with shared molecular identifiers were discarded instead of being binned into consensus sequences. MiTCR, set to a Q25 quality threshold and the strictest error-elimination algorithm, was used for CDR3 identification, clonotype clustering and error correction. A nonparametric unseen species model with Euler transformation was used to estimate lower-bound total TCR beta diversity. The public reads were run again by TCRdb, first through fastp at Q25 and then through MiXCR, and only productive beta chains were kept. Here each entry gathers all rows of one CDR3 protein and keeps the most common genes and DNA. The V and J calls reflect TCRdb's pipeline rather than the authors' work. The sample includes under 800,000 distinct CDR3 sequences, with roughly 43% observed a single time. The ten largest clones capture around 20% of the sample.

From the germline V gene, CDR1 is SGHRS and CDR2 is YFSETQ. The CDR3 numbers 14 residues from cysteine through phenylalanine. Left in the record is the CDR3 DNA by itself, 42 bases read in frame from the first base. Trimming leaves V shorter by 6 bases and J shorter by 7 bases, with the junction holding 11 bases beyond the gene matches. Systemically healthy Caucasian individuals from Russia, over 30 in total and aged about 6 to 95 years, were included as donors. Ten milliliters of peripheral blood were drawn from each donor into EDTA-treated Vacutainer tubes. Ficoll-Paque density-gradient centrifugation was used to isolate PBMCs, with at least 6 million per sample. Total RNA was extracted from PBMCs with Trizol reagent, with at least 5.5 micrograms obtained per sample. For every donor, flow cytometry on a PBMC aliquot measured the percentage of naive CD45RAhigh/CD27high T cells.

The sequence derives from a woman aged 55-75 years in good health. Sequencing was done on a sample of blood. Recombination connected TRBV5-1 to TRBJ2-7; 9 central bases correspond to TRBD1. The CDR3 loop reads CASKPGQGYNEQYF. The bases read TGCGCCAGCAAGCCGGGACAGGGATACAATGAGCAGTACTTC.